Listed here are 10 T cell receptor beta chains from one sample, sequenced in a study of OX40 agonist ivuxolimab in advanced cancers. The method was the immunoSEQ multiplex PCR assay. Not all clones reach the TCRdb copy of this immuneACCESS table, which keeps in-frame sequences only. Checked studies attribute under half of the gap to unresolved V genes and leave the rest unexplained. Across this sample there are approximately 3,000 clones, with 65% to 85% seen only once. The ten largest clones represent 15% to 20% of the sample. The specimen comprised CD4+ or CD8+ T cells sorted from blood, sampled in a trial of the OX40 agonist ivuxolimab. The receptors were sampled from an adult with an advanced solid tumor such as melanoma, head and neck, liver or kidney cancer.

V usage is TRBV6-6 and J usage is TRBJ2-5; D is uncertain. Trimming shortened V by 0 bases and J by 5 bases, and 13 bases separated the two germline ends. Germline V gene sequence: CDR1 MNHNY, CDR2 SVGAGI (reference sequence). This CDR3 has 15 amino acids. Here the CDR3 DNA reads TGTGCCAGCAGTTACTCTTTGGGGATGGGGGAGACCCAGTACTTC. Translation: CASSYSLGMGETQYF.

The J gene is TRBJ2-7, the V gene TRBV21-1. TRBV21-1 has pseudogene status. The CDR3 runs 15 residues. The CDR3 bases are TGTGCCAGCAGCACCCTCGGTATAGCCTTGGGGGAGCAGTACTTC. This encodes CASSTLGIALGEQYF.

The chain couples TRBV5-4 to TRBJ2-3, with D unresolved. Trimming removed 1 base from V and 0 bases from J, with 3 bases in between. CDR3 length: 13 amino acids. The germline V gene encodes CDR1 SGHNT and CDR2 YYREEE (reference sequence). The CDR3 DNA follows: TGTGCCAGCAGCTTGCAGAGCACAGATACGCAGTATTTT. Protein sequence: CASSLQSTDTQYF.

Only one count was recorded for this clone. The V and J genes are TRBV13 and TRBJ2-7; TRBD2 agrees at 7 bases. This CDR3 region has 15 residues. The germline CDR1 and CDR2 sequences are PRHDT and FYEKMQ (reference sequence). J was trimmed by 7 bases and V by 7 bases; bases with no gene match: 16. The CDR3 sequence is CASKTRGGTRQEQYF. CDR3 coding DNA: TGTGCCAGCAAGACGAGGGGAGGGACTCGGCAAGAGCAGTACTTC.

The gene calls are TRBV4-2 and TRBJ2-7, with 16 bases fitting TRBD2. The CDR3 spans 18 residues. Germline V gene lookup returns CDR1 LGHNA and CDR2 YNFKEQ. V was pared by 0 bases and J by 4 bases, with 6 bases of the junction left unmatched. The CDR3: CASSQERGLAGGRYEQYF. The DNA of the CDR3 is TGTGCCAGCAGCCAAGAAAGGGGACTAGCGGGGGGGCGATACGAGCAGTACTTC.

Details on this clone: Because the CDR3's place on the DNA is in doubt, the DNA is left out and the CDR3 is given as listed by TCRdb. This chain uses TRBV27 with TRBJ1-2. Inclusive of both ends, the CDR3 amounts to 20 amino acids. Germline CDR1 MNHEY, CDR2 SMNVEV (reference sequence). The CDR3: CASSPGGIYGYTFGSGGYTF.

CDR3 nucleotide sequence: TGTGCCAGCAGTCAACAGGTCTCCTACGAGCAGTACTTC. It translates to CASSQQVSYEQYF. The chain carries TRBV27 and TRBJ2-7; weak D call: TRBD1 (5 bases). Germline loops: CDR1 MNHEY, CDR2 SMNVEV (reference sequence). V was trimmed by 5 bases and J by 0 bases, leaving 8 bases between them. The CDR3 covers 13 residues.

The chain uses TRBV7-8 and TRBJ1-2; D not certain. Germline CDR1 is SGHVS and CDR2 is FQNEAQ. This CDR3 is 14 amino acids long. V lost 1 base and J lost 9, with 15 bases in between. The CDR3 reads CASSLDGWLGSYTF. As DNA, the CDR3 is TGTGCCAGCAGCTTAGACGGATGGCTGGGGAGCTACACCTTC. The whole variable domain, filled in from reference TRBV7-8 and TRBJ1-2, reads GAGVSQSPRYKVAKRGQDVALRCDPISGHVSLFWYQQALGQGPEFLTYFQNEAQLDKSGLPSDRFFAERPEGSVSTLKIQRTQQEDSAVYLCASSLDGWLGSYTFGSGTRLTVV.

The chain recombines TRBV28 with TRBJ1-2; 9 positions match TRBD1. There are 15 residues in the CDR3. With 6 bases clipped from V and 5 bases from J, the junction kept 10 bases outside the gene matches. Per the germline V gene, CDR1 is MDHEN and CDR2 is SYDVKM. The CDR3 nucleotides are TGTGCCAGCAGACCTAAGACAGGGGGAGGTTATGGCTACACCTTC. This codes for CASRPKTGGGYGYTF.

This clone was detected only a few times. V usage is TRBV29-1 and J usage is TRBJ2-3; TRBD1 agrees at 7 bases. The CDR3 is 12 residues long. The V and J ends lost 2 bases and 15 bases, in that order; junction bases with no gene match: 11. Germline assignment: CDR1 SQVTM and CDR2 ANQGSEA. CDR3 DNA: TGCAGCGTTGAAACAGGGGAGCGTGAGCAATATTTT. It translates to CSVETGEREQYF.